This entry is about one TCR beta chain. Its specificity is unknown. This entry is derived from a study of T cell responses to AZD1222 COVID-19 vaccine. Findings of the study overall: The repertoires were collected only after the peak T cell response.

Trimming pared 3 bases from V and 2 bases from J, leaving 25 bases between. Germline V gives CDR1 LNHDA, CDR2 SQIVND (reference sequence). This CDR3 has 20 residues. Clones were sequenced by immunoSEQ multiplex PCR, and TCRdb holds only the in-frame ones, with some missing. The sample holds some 86,000 clones, about 90% seen once. Specimen: peripheral blood, collected on day 0 of AZD1222 vaccination. The receptor was isolated from an adult in good health. V is TRBV19 and J is TRBJ2-2, with D perhaps TRBD1 (6 bases). The CDR3 nucleotides read TGTGCCAGTAGTATCAGTATCAAATTGCGGTGGACAGATAACACCGGGGAGCTGTTTTTT. Its protein product is CASSISIKLRWTDNTGELFF.